One sample yielded the 5 T cell receptor beta chains listed below, sequenced in a study of blood T cell repertoires in COVID-19 (dated by TCRdb to the early 2020s). Library preparation was by the immunoSEQ multiplex PCR assay. TCRdb took over this immuneACCESS table, retaining in-frame rearrangements with V and J assigned. Such tables are incomplete; in checked studies, under half of the missing clones stem from an unresolved V gene, and the remainder is unexplained. This sample is represented by 250,000 to 350,000 clones; 90% of them were singletons. The ten largest make up about 4.5% of the sample. The sample consisted of PBMCs or T cells enriched from blood (not recorded which). Receptors originate from a woman aged 18-29 years with acute COVID-19.

The gene calls are TRBV7-2 and TRBJ2-7, with D possibly being TRBD2 (6 bases). The CDR3 has 16 residues. Germline values: CDR1 SGHTA, CDR2 FQGNSA. Trimming cost V 5 bases and J 3 bases, with 20 bases left between them. Here the CDR3 reads CASSPGWGDSNYEQYF. CDR3 nucleotides: TGTGCCAGCAGCCCGGGGTGGGGGGACTCGAACTACGAGCAGTACTTC.

This rearrangement joins TRBV28 to TRBJ1-5; D perhaps matches TRBD1 (6 bases). Deletions cut 0 bases from V and 4 bases from J, with 10 bases between. In germline, CDR1 is MDHEN, CDR2 SYDVKM. The CDR3 extends over 15 amino acids. The CDR3 region is CASSLWTGQNQPQHF. The CDR3, as DNA: TGTGCCAGCAGTTTATGGACAGGCCAAAATCAGCCCCAGCATTTT.

The rearrangement links TRBV20-1 to TRBJ2-1; D remains unclear. The CDR3 totals 10 residues. Germline CDR1 and CDR2: DFQATT and SNEGSKA (reference sequence). V was cut by 5 bases and J by 7 bases, with 6 bases left in between. CDR3 sequence (DNA): TGCAGTGCTTTCAGGAATGAGCAGTTCTTC. It is translated as CSAFRNEQFF.

The chain employs TRBV5-1 and TRBJ2-3; 12 bases align to TRBD2. The CDR3 contains 18 residues. Germline-derived CDR1 and CDR2 are SGHRS and YFSETQ. Trimming removed 1 base from V and 1 base from J; junction bases left unmatched: 7. The CDR3 sequence: CASSLSSGRAGGTDTQYF. CDR3 bases: TGCGCCAGCAGCTTGTCTAGCGGGAGGGCCGGTGGCACAGATACGCAGTATTTT.

This clone was counted once. This sequence joins TRBV15 and TRBJ1-2; D gene uncertain. With 0 bases removed from V and 8 bases from J, the gap between germline ends came to 10 bases. Looked up from germline, CDR1 is LNHNV and CDR2 is YYDKDF (reference sequence). The CDR3 contains 13 residues. The CDR3 bases are TGTGCCACCAGCAGAGATCGAGGGAAGGGCTACACCTTC. As protein: CATSRDRGKGYTF.